The present TCR beta chain was sequenced within a study of blood T cell repertoires in COVID-19. The overall study: Specimens from acute and convalescent COVID-19 originated in the United States, Italy and Spain. In each case, the material was cDNA or gDNA derived from T cells, B-cell-depleted T cells, or PBMCs.

In assigning cohorts, the study relied on participant-reported clinical history. This CDR3 is 19 amino acids long. Trimming took 1 base from V and 5 from J; bases not matched to a gene: 17. CDR1 SGHAT and CDR2 FQNNGV come from the germline V gene. In the study's own analysis: Amplified reference gene primers provided the basis for estimating nucleated cell counts. Sequenced by immunoSEQ multiplex PCR; TCRdb stores in-frame clones only, minus some. D and trimming come from the DNA, and the V and J calls and clone size come from that table. This table holds fewer than 300,000 clones, under 95% found once.

The source material was PBMCs or T cells enriched from blood (not recorded which). The TCR originated in a woman aged 40 to 50 with acute COVID-19. The chain recombines TRBV11-2 with TRBJ2-3; 8 bases are shared with TRBD2. In DNA form, the CDR3 reads TGTGCCAGCAGCTTAGCTTCGACGCGACTAGCGTGGGGCAGAGATACGCAGTATTTT. Translating it yields CASSLASTRLAWGRDTQYF.